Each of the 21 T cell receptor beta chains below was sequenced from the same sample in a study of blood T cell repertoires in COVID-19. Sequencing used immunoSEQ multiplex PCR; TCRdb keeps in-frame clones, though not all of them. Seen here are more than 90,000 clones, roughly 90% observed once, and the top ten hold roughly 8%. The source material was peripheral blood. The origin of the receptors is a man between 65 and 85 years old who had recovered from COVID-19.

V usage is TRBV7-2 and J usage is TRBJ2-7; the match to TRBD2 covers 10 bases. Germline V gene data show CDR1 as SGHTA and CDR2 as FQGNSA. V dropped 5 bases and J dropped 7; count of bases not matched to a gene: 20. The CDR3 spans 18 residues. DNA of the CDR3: TGTGCCAGCAGCCTAAAACGGGGGCTGGGACTAGCGATTTTTGAGCAGTACTTC. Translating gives CASSLKRGLGLAIFEQYF.

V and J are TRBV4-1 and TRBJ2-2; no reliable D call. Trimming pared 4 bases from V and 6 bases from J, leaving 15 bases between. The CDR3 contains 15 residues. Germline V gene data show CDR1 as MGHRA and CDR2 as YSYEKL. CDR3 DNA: TGCGCCAGCAGCCTTAACGCGGCCACCGCCGGGGAGCTGTTTTTT. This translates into CASSLNAATAGELFF.

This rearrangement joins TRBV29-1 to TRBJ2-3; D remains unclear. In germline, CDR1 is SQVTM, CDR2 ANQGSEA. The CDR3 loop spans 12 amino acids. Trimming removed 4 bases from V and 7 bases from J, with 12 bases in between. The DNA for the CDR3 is TGCAGCGTTGTGGGCACCTCATATACGCAGTATTTT. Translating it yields CSVVGTSYTQYF.

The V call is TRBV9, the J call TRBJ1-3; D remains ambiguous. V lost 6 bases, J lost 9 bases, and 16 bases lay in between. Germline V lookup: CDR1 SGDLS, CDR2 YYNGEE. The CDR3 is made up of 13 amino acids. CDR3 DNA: TGTGCCAGCACCGGTGGAGGTTGGGGCACCATATATTTT. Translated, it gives CASTGGGWGTIYF.

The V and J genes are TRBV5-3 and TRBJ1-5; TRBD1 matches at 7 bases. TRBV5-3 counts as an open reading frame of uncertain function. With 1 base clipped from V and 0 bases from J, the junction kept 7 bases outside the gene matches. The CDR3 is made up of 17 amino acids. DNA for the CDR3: TGTGCCAGAAGCTTGTCCTGGGACAGATATAGCAATCAGCCCCAGCATTTT. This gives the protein CARSLSWDRYSNQPQHF.

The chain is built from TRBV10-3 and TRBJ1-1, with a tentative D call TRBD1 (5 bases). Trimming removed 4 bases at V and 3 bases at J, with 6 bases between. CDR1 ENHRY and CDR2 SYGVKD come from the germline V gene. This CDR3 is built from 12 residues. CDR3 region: CAISVGHTEAFF. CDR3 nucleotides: TGTGCCATCAGTGTGGGGCACACTGAAGCTTTCTTT.

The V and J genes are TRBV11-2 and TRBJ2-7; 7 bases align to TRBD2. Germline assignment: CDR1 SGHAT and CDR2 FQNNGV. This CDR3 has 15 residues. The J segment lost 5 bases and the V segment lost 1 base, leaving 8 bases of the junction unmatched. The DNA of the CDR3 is TGTGCCAGCAGCTTAGGTTTCGGGAGGATAAACGAGCAGTACTTC. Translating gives CASSLGFGRINEQYF. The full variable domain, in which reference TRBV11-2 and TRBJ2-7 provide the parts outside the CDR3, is EAGVAQSPRYKIIEKRQSVAFWCNPISGHATLYWYQQILGQGPKLLIQFQNNGVVDDSQLPKDRFSAERLKGVDSTLKIQPAKLEDSAVYLCASSLGFGRINEQYFGPGTRLTVT.

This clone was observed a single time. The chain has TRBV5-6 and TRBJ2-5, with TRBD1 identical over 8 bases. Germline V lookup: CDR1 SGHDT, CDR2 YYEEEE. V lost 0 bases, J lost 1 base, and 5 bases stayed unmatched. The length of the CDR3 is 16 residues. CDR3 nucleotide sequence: TGTGCCAGCAGCTTGGCCACGGGACAGGCCCAAGAGACCCAGTACTTC. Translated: CASSLATGQAQETQYF.

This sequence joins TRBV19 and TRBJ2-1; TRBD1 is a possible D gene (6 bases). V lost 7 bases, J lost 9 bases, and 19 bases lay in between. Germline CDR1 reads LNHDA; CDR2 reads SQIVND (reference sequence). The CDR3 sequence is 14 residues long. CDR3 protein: CASTPTGIGGEQFF. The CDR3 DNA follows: TGTGCCAGTACCCCGACAGGCATAGGTGGTGAGCAGTTCTTC.

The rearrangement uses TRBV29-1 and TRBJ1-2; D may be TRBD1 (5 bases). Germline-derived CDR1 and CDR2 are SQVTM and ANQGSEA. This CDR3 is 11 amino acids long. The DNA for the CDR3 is TGCAGTGATGGGGCAGAGGATGGCTACACCTTC. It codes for CSDGAEDGYTF. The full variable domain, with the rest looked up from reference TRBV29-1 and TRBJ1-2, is SAVISQKPSRDICQRGTSLTIQCQVDSQVTMMFWYRQQPGQSLTLIATANQGSEATYESGFVIDKFPISRPNLTFSTLTVSNMSPEDSSIYLCSDGAEDGYTFGSGTRLTVV.

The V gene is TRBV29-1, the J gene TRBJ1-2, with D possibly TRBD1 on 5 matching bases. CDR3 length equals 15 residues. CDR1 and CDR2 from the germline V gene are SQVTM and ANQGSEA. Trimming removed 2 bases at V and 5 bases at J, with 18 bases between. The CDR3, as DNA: TGCAGCGTTGAACTGATCGGGCGGGACGGATATGGCTACACCTTC. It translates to CSVELIGRDGYGYTF.

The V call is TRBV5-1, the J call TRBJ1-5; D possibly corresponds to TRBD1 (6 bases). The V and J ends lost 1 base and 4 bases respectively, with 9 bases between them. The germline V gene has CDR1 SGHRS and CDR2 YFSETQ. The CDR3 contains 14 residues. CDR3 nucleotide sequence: TGCGCCAGCAGCTTGCAGGGGCGGAATCAGCCCCAGCATTTT. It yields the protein CASSLQGRNQPQHF.

CDR3 region: CASSKLAATDTQYF. CDR3 sequence (DNA): TGTGCCAGTAGTAAACTAGCGGCCACAGATACGCAGTATTTT. The chain joins TRBV19 to TRBJ2-3, with 8 positions matching TRBD2. J was trimmed by 2 bases and V by 4 bases; bases with no gene match: 2. This CDR3 contains 14 residues. The V gene's germline CDR1 is LNHDA and CDR2 SQIVND (reference sequence).

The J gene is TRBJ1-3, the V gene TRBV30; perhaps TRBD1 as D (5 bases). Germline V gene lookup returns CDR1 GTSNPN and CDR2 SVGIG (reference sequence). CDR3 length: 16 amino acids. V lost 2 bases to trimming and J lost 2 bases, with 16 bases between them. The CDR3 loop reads CAWSLRTGVTGNTIYF. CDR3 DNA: TGTGCCTGGAGTTTGCGAACAGGCGTCACTGGAAACACCATATATTTT.

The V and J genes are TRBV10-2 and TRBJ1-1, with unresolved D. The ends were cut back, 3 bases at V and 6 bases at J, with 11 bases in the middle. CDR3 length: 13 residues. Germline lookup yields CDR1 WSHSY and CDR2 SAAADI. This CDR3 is CASSDGGPPEAFF. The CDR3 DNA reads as TGCGCCAGCAGTGATGGAGGGCCGCCTGAAGCTTTCTTT.

Here the CDR3 DNA reads TGTGCCAGTCCCCCAGGGGTTGAAGCTTTCTTT. Encoded protein: CASPPGVEAFF. J is TRBJ1-1 and V is TRBV28; D possibly corresponds to TRBD1 (6 bases). Trimming pared 9 bases from V and 7 bases from J, leaving 12 bases between. Germline CDR1 is MDHEN and CDR2 is SYDVKM. This CDR3 contains 11 residues. Supplemented by reference TRBV28 and TRBJ1-1, the full variable domain reads DVKVTQSSRYLVKRTGEKVFLECVQDMDHENMFWYRQDPGLGLRLIYFSYDVKMKEKGDIPEGYSVSREKKERFSLILESASTNQTSMYLCASPPGVEAFFGQGTRLTVV.

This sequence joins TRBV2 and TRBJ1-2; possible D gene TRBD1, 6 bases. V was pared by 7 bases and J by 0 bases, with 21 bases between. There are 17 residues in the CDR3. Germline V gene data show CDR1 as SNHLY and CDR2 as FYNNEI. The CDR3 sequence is CASTRGAGDAANYGYTF. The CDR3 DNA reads TGTGCCAGCACCCGAGGGGCAGGGGATGCCGCTAACTATGGCTACACCTTC.

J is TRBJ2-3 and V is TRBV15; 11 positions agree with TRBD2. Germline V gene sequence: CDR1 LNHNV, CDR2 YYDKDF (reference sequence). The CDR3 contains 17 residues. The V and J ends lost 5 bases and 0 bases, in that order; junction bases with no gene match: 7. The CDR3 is CATSPTPSGRSTDTQYF. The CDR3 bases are TGTGCCACCAGCCCAACCCCTAGCGGGAGGAGCACAGATACGCAGTATTTT.

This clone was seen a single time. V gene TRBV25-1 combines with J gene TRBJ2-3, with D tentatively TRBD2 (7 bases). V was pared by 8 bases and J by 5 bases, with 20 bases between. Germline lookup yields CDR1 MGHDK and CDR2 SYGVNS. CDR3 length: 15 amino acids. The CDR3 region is CASVPGRGPQDTQYF. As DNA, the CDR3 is TGTGCCAGCGTGCCTGGGCGGGGGCCCCAAGATACGCAGTATTTT.

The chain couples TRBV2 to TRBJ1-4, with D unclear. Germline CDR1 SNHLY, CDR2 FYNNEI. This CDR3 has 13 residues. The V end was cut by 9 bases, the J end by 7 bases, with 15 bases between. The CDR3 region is CASQAVQAEKLFF. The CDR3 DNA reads TGTGCCAGTCAAGCGGTGCAAGCTGAAAAACTGTTTTTT.

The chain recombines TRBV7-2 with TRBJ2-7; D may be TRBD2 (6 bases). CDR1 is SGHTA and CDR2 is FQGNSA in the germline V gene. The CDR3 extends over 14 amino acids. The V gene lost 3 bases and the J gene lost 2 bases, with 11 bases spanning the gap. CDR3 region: CASSFGSGAYEQYF. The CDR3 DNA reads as TGTGCCAGCAGCTTCGGTAGCGGAGCCTACGAGCAGTACTTC.